This T cell receptor beta chain came from a study of shared clonotypes between healthy human individuals. V was clipped by 6 bases and J by 1 base; unmatched bases: 9. CDR3 length: 15 amino acids. CDR1 is SNHLY and CDR2 is FYNNEI in the germline V gene. Data came from immunoSEQ multiplex PCR; TCRdb stores just in-frame clones and leaves some out. The sample contains around 2.3 million clones, approximately 96% of which appear only once. Sequenced input: naive CD4+ T cells sorted from blood. Subset described: CD45RA+ positively selected. The sequence was collected from a young man in good health. This chain joins TRBV2 and TRBJ2-7; TRBD2 agrees at 7 bases. This CDR3 reads CASSLGGIASYEQYF. CDR3 DNA: TGTGCCAGCAGCCTCGGGGGGATCGCTTCCTACGAGCAGTACTTC.